Described below is a single TCR beta chain sequence and its context. Clones were read by immunoSEQ multiplex PCR, and TCRdb kept only the in-frame ones, dropping some. Among about 120,000 clones listed, 70% to 90% were seen once. These data belong to a study of T cell responses to AZD1222 COVID-19 vaccine. Germline V gene sequence: CDR1 SGHRS, CDR2 YFSETQ. The CDR3 has 13 amino acids. Trimming stripped 4 bases from V and 6 bases from J, with 13 bases between. This clonotype was obtained from an adult in good health. Sequenced here: peripheral blood, sampled on day 0 of AZD1222 vaccination. The V and J genes are TRBV5-1 and TRBJ1-1; the D is unclear. The CDR3 region has the DNA TGCGCCAGCAGCGTAGGACGCCAACCTGAAGCTTTCTTT. This gives the protein CASSVGRQPEAFF.